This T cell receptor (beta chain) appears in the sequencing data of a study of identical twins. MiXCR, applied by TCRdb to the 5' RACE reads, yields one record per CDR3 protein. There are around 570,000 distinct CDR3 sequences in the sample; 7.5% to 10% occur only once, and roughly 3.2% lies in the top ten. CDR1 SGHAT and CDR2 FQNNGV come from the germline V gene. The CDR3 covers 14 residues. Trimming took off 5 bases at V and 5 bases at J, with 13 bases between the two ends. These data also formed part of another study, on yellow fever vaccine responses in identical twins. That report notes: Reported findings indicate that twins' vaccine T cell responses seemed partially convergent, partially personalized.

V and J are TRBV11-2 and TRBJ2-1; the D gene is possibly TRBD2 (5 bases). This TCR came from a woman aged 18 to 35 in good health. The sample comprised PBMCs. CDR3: CASSPSAADNEQFF. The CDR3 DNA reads TGTGCCAGCAGCCCCTCAGCGGCAGACAATGAGCAGTTCTTC.